This is a list of T cell receptor beta chains from one sample in a study of cytomegalovirus exposure and HLA in healthy donors. Assay used: immunoSEQ multiplex PCR; TCRdb lists only in-frame clones, some missing. Among around 250,000 clones, 90% were seen once, and the ten largest hold 0.35% to 0.45%. Sequencing was performed on PBMCs. Receptors originate from a woman under 30 in good health and CMV-seronegative. Both conserved end residues are part of each CDR3. The D gene is left open where the match is weak. Size is stated for part of the rows, as once, few or many counts, or as a class when the clone is expanded.

cdr3_nt cdr3_aa clone_size d_call j_call v_call
TGCGCCAGCAGCTTGAGGGGGACAGTGAACACTGAAGCTTTCTTT CASSLRGTVNTEAFF NA TRBD1 TRBJ1-1 TRBV5-1
TGTGCCAGCAATCCACAAGTTGGCACCCTCCACTTT CASNPQVGTLHF few NA TRBJ1-6 TRBV6-1
TGTGCCAGCAGCGATGGGGGCGTTAATGAGCAGTTCTTC CASSDGGVNEQFF NA NA TRBJ2-1 TRBV9
TGTGCCAGCAGTGAATCGTGGCAGGGGGTTAACAATGAGCAGTTCTTC CASSESWQGVNNEQFF NA TRBD1 TRBJ2-1 TRBV2
TGTGCCAGCAGTTTCAGCGATGAGCAGTTCTTC CASSFSDEQFF NA NA TRBJ2-1 TRBV28
TGTGCCATCAGTGACGTACAGGGGCCTTATAGCAATCAGCCCCAGCATTTT CAISDVQGPYSNQPQHF NA TRBD1 TRBJ1-5 TRBV10-3
TGTGCCAGAAGCTTGGCCGTTAGCGGGGCGTGTGCAAGCTCACATACGCAGTATTTT CARSLAVSGACASSHTQYF NA TRBD2 TRBJ2-3 TRBV5-3
TGTGCCAGCAGTGTAGGAGGGAGTGGCCCAGGGGATACGCAGTATTTT CASSVGGSGPGDTQYF NA NA TRBJ2-3 TRBV27
TGTGCCAGCAGCGTAGGGCAGGGGAGTGGGAACTATGGCTACACCTTC CASSVGQGSGNYGYTF NA NA TRBJ1-2 TRBV9
TGTGCCAGCAGTGGGACAGGATTCACAGATACGCAGTATTTT CASSGTGFTDTQYF NA TRBD1 TRBJ2-3 TRBV2
TGTGCCAGCAGGGGGGACAGGTGGGAGACTAATGAAAAACTGTTTTTT CASRGDRWETNEKLFF NA TRBD1 TRBJ1-4 TRBV28
TGTGCCAGCAGTGCCGGGACAGGGTTATATACTGAAGCTTTCTTT CASSAGTGLYTEAFF NA TRBD1 TRBJ1-1 TRBV6-1
TGCAGCGTTGAAGATTCCGGAGTTCCCTACAATGAGCAGTTCTTC CSVEDSGVPYNEQFF NA NA TRBJ2-1 TRBV29-1
TGTGCCAGCAGTGAAGCGGGACAGGGGACCCATGGCTACACCTTC CASSEAGQGTHGYTF NA TRBD1 TRBJ1-2 TRBV2
TGTGCCAGCAGTGAAGAGACAGGGGGAAACACCGGGGAGCTGTTTTTT CASSEETGGNTGELFF NA TRBD1 TRBJ2-2 TRBV6-1
TGTGCCAGCAGCGCCTCAGGGACAGGGTACTCTGGGGCCAACGTCCTGACTTTC CASSASGTGYSGANVLTF NA TRBD1 TRBJ2-6 TRBV7-6
TGTGCCAGCACAGAAGCCTACGAGCAGTACTTC CASTEAYEQYF few NA TRBJ2-7 TRBV6-6
TGTGCCAGTAGTATAAACGGACTACCGAACACCGGGGAGCTGTTTTTT CASSINGLPNTGELFF few NA TRBJ2-2 TRBV19
TGTGCCAGCAGTCAGACAGTGAACACTGAAGCTTTCTTT CASSQTVNTEAFF NA NA TRBJ1-1 TRBV6-4
TGTGCCAGCAGCTTAGAGACCCGGACAGTGCATGGCTACACCTTC CASSLETRTVHGYTF NA NA TRBJ1-2 TRBV7-2
TGTGCCAGCAGTCTCGACACATACGAGCAGTACTTC CASSLDTYEQYF NA NA TRBJ2-7 TRBV28
TGTGCCAGCAGCCAATCCGGGACAGGGGAATATAGCAATCAGCCCCAGCATTTT CASSQSGTGEYSNQPQHF NA TRBD1 TRBJ1-5 TRBV16
TGTGCCAGCTCACCGGGACCGGGGGGCTTGGACTACGAGCAGTACTTC CASSPGPGGLDYEQYF NA NA TRBJ2-7 TRBV18
TGTGCCAGCAGCGGAGGGGGCATCCAAGAGACCCAGTACTTC CASSGGGIQETQYF once NA TRBJ2-5 TRBV28
TGTGCCAGCAGCCCTCGGACAGGGACTACCTATGGCTACACCTTC CASSPRTGTTYGYTF NA TRBD1 TRBJ1-2 TRBV5-6
TGTGCCAGCAGCACAATGGGCGCAGGGGGGTCCTACGAGCAGTACTTC CASSTMGAGGSYEQYF NA NA TRBJ2-7 TRBV7-2
TGCGCCAGCAGCCCCGGTGGTAGCGGGGGAGAGACCCAGTACTTC CASSPGGSGGETQYF NA TRBD2 TRBJ2-5 TRBV5-1
TGTGCCAGCAGCCCTTACGGTAATAGCAATCAGCCCCAGCATTTT CASSPYGNSNQPQHF NA NA TRBJ1-5 TRBV27
TGCAGCGTTGAAAGGGAGGGAGAGACCCAGTACTTC CSVEREGETQYF NA TRBD2 TRBJ2-5 TRBV29-1
TGTGCCGGTAAGGGACAGGGAGAGACTGAAGCTTTCTTT CAGKGQGETEAFF NA TRBD1 TRBJ1-1 TRBV19
TGCGCCAGCAGCCAAGAATCTGTGTCACCCCTCCACTTT CASSQESVSPLHF NA NA TRBJ1-6 TRBV4-3
TGTGCCAGCAGTTACTCGGGACAGCTGGAAGCTTTCTTT CASSYSGQLEAFF NA TRBD1 TRBJ1-1 TRBV6-5
TGTGCCAGCAGGGAAACAGGGGGAGAGTCCTACGAGCAGTACTTC CASRETGGESYEQYF NA TRBD1 TRBJ2-7 TRBV2
TGTGCCAGCAGTATAAACTATGGCTACACCTTC CASSINYGYTF NA NA TRBJ1-2 TRBV28
TGTGCCAGCAGCTCGGGACAGGAAGGAGTCTACGAGCAGTACTTC CASSSGQEGVYEQYF NA TRBD1 TRBJ2-7 TRBV28
TGTGCCAGCAGCTTGCTCCAGATGAACACTGAAGCTTTCTTT CASSLLQMNTEAFF NA NA TRBJ1-1 TRBV11-2
TGCAGTGCTAGAGGGCCGATTGAAGCTTTCTTT CSARGPIEAFF once NA TRBJ1-1 TRBV20-1